These 15 T cell receptor beta chains came from one sample sequenced in a study of blood T cell repertoires in COVID-19. Profiled with immunoSEQ multiplex PCR; TCRdb holds only in-frame clones, not every one. The top ten clones hold under 2% of a sample with under 200,000 clones, roughly 86% of them seen once. Material for sequencing was peripheral blood. The receptors come from a man between 18 and 35 years old with active or convalescent COVID-19.

This chain uses TRBV7-9 with TRBJ2-1; 7 bases line up with TRBD2. After removal of 2 bases from V and 7 bases from J, the junction contained 2 bases not matched to a gene. Germline CDR1 and CDR2: SEHNR and FQNEAQ (reference sequence). This CDR3 is built from 13 residues. CDR3 bases: TGTGCCAGCAGCTTATCGGGAGGTAATGAGCAGTTCTTC. Its translation: CASSLSGGNEQFF. Full variable domain (outside the CDR3, taken from reference TRBV7-9 and TRBJ2-1): DTGVSQNPRHKITKRGQNVTFRCDPISEHNRLYWYRQTLGQGPEFLTYFQNEAQLEKSRLLSDRFSAERPKGSFSTLEIQRTEQGDSAMYLCASSLSGGNEQFFGPGTRLTVL.

V usage is TRBV7-9 and J usage is TRBJ2-7; TRBD1 is a possible D gene (6 bases). Germline CDR1 SEHNR, CDR2 FQNEAQ (reference sequence). V was clipped by 5 bases and J by 2 bases, with 13 bases between them. This CDR3 is built from 14 residues. In DNA, the CDR3 is TGTGCCAGCAGCGCCGGAAGGGGGACCTACGAGCAGTACTTC. Residues: CASSAGRGTYEQYF.

V and J are TRBV28 and TRBJ1-1, with a weak D call TRBD1 (5 bases). V lost 10 bases to trimming and J lost 1 base, with 10 bases between them. This CDR3 has 12 residues. The germline V gene has CDR1 MDHEN and CDR2 SYDVKM. DNA for the CDR3: TGTGCCACCAGGGTGGCGAACACTGAAGCTTTCTTT. Its translation is CATRVANTEAFF.

This chain joins TRBV9 and TRBJ2-3; 9 bases fit TRBD2. Germline V gene lookup returns CDR1 SGDLS and CDR2 YYNGEE. This CDR3 has 15 residues. The trim removed 0 bases at V and 5 bases at J, leaving 4 bases unmatched. The CDR3 coding sequence is TGTGCCAGCAGCGTAGCTGGAGCGGGGGGAGATACGCAGTATTTT. Translated: CASSVAGAGGDTQYF.

This clone was recorded a few times. This CDR3 is CASSQQLGEQYF. The CDR3 DNA sequence: TGTGCCAGCAGCCAACAACTAGGCGAGCAGTACTTC. The gene calls are TRBV4-2 and TRBJ2-7; possible D gene TRBD2, 5 bases. The CDR3 totals 12 residues. Germline loops: CDR1 LGHNA, CDR2 YNFKEQ. The V end lost 2 bases, the J end lost 6 bases, and 8 bases lay between the germline ends.

Here the CDR3 DNA reads TGTGCCAGCAGTGAAGGACTAGCGGGGGGCTCGGTCGGCGGGGAGCTGTTTTTT. It specifies CASSEGLAGGSVGGELFF. The chain joins TRBV2 to TRBJ2-2; TRBD2 agrees at 13 bases. Germline V gives CDR1 SNHLY, CDR2 FYNNEI. Unmatched junction bases numbered 9, after V lost 1 base and J lost 7 bases. The CDR3 runs 18 residues.

The chain couples TRBV10-3 to TRBJ2-7; TRBD1 matches at 7 bases. After removal of 7 bases from V and 1 base from J, the junction contained 7 bases not matched to a gene. The CDR3 is made up of 14 amino acids. Germline values: CDR1 ENHRY, CDR2 SYGVKD. The CDR3 loop reads CAIKAGGYSYEQYF. DNA of the CDR3: TGTGCCATCAAGGCAGGGGGTTATTCCTACGAGCAGTACTTC.

The J gene is TRBJ1-2, the V gene TRBV20-1; the D gene is possibly TRBD1 (6 bases). In germline, CDR1 is DFQATT, CDR2 SNEGSKA (reference sequence). The CDR3 loop spans 18 amino acids. V gave up 3 bases and J gave up 0 bases, with 23 bases separating them. CDR3 region: CSASEGPIRRGTNYGYTF. CDR3 DNA sequence: TGCAGTGCTAGTGAAGGCCCTATTCGAAGGGGGACTAACTATGGCTACACCTTC.

The CDR3 region has the DNA TGTGCCAGCAGTTTGTCCGCGGTAGGTTTGCCCCAGCATTTT. Its protein is CASSLSAVGLPQHF. V usage is TRBV27 and J usage is TRBJ1-5; D uncertain. Germline-derived CDR1 and CDR2 are MNHEY and SMNVEV (reference sequence). The CDR3 is 14 amino acids. Deletions cut 3 bases from V and 9 bases from J, with 15 bases between.

The chain combines TRBV6-5 with TRBJ2-2; D gene unclear. CDR1 is MNHEY, CDR2 SVGAGI, per germline. This CDR3 region has 13 residues. V was shortened by 6 bases and J by 3 bases, with 8 bases between the two germline ends. The CDR3 reads CASRIYYTGELFF. CDR3 nucleotides: TGTGCCAGCAGGATTTACTACACCGGGGAGCTGTTTTTT.

The chain employs TRBV5-5 and TRBJ2-3; 11 bases are shared with TRBD2. Unmatched junction bases numbered 5, after V lost 4 bases and J lost 4 bases. This CDR3 has 15 amino acids. Germline V gene lookup returns CDR1 SGHKS and CDR2 YYEKEE (reference sequence). The CDR3 sequence: CASSILAGGPDTQYF. The CDR3, as DNA: TGTGCCAGCAGCATCTTAGCGGGGGGGCCAGATACGCAGTATTTT.

This chain joins TRBV5-7 and TRBJ1-3; tentatively, D is TRBD1 (5 bases). Being an ORF, TRBV5-7 has a function that is uncertain. V lost 5 bases and J lost 0, with 12 bases in between. The CDR3 runs 15 residues. The CDR3 spells CASRPRQSSGNTIYF. CDR3 sequence (DNA): TGTGCCAGCAGACCTCGACAGAGCTCTGGAAACACCATATATTTT.

This chain joins TRBV28 and TRBJ1-6; D ambiguous. The CDR3 contains 13 residues. Germline V lookup: CDR1 MDHEN, CDR2 SYDVKM. V shed 8 bases and J shed 6 bases, with 11 bases lying between them. CDR3 loop: CASLPSLNSPLHF. DNA of the CDR3: TGTGCCAGCCTCCCGTCCCTTAATTCACCCCTCCACTTT. Full variable domain (rest looked up from reference TRBV28 and TRBJ1-6): DVKVTQSSRYLVKRTGEKVFLECVQDMDHENMFWYRQDPGLGLRLIYFSYDVKMKEKGDIPEGYSVSREKKERFSLILESASTNQTSMYLCASLPSLNSPLHFGNGTRLTVT.

This chain uses TRBV7-2 with TRBJ1-2; 10 positions agree with TRBD1. This CDR3 comprises 16 residues. CDR1 and CDR2 from the germline V gene are SGHTA and FQGNSA. V was pared by 1 base and J by 5 bases, with 7 bases of the junction left unmatched. CDR3 amino acids: CASSLVKTGGDYGYTF. The CDR3 DNA reads as TGTGCCAGCAGCTTAGTCAAGACAGGGGGCGATTATGGCTACACCTTC.

The rearrangement uses TRBV30 and TRBJ1-4; D gene uncertain. Trimming removed 2 bases from V and 6 bases from J, with 13 bases in between. The CDR3 totals 14 residues. Germline CDR1 GTSNPN, CDR2 SVGIG (reference sequence). The CDR3 sequence: CAWSLGREDEKLFF. The CDR3, as DNA: TGTGCCTGGAGTCTGGGGAGGGAGGATGAAAAACTGTTTTTT.